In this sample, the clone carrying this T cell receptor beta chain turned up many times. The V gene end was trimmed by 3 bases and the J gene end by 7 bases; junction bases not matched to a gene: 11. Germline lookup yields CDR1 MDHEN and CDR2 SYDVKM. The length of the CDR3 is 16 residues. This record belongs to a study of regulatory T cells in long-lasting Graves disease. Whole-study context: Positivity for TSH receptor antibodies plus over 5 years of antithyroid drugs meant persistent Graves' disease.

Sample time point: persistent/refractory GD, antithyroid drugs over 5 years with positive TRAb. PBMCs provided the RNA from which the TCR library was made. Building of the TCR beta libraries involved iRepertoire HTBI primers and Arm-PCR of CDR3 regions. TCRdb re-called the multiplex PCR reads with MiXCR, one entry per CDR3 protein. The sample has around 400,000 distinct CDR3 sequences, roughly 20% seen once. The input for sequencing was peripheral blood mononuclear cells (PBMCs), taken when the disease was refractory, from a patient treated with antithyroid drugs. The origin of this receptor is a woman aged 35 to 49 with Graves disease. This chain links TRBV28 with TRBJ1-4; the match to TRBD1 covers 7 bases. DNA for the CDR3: TGTGCCAGCAGTTTCCTGACAGGGATCGGGGGTGAAAAACTGTTTTTT. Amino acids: CASSFLTGIGGEKLFF.